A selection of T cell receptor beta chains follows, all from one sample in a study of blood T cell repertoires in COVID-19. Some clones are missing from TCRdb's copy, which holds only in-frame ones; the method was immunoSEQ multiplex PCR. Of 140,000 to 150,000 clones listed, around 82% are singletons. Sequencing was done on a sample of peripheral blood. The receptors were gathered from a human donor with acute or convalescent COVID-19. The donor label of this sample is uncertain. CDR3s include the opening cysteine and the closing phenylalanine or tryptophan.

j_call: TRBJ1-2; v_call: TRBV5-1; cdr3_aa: CASSLATRTGADGYTF
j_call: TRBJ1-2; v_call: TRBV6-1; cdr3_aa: CASSEGGHGYGYTF
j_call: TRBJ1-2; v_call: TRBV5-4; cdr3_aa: CASSLNRDRGNGYTF
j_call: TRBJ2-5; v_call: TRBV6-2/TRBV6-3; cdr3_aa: CASSSSTLRETQYF
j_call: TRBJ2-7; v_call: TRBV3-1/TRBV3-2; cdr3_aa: CASSFGTSGVEQYF
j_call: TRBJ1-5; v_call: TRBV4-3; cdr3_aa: CASSQTGGNQPQHF
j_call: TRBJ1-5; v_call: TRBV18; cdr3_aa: CASSPTRGYSNQPQHF
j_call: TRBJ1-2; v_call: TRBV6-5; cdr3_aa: CASCPGSIHHYGYTF
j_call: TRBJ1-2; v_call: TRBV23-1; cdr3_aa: CASSQSLVQELLGYGYTF
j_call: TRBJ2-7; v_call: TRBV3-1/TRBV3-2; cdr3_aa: CASSPQFRRSSYEQYF
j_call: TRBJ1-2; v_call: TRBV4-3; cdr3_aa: CASSQGATGGGYGYTF
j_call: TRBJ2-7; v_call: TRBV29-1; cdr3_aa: CSVGTFSYEQYF
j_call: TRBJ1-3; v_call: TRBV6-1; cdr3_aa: CASSEEGGGGPRSGNTIYF
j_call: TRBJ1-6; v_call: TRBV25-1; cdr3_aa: CASSGQGTTNSPLHF
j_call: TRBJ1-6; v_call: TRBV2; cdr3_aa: CASSEALLGVGSPLHF
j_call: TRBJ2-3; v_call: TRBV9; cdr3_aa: CASSVGDRTTDTQYF
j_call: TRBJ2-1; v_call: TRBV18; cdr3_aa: CASSPLVDSNEQFF
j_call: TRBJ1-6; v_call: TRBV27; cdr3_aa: CASSFQGYGRPLHF
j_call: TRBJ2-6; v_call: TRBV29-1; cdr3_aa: CSVEGTGVAGANVLTF
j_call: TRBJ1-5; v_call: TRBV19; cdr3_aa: CASSIGTQGNQPQHF
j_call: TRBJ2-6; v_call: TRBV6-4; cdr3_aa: CASSAGTGGALSGANVLTF
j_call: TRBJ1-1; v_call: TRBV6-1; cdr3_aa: CASSERLQGEAFF
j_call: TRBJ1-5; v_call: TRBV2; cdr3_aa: CASRVRGRQPQHF
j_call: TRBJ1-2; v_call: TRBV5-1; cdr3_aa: CASSLGTGNGYTF
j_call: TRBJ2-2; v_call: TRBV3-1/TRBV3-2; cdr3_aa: CASSRGTGGFSGELFF
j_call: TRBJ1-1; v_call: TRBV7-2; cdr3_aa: CASSFTSGFSTEAFF
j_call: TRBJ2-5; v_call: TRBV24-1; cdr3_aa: CATSDLKGQYF
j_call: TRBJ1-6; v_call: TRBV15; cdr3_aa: CATRDRGNSPLHF
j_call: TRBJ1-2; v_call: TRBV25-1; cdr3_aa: CASSGGQYGYTF
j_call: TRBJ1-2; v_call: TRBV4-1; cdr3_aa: CASSPESGGRGGYTF
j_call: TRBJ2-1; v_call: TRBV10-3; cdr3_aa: CAISESNRVNRFPEQFF
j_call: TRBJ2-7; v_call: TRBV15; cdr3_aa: CATSRGQGARYEQYF
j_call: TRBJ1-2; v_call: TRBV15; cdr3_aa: CATSRLGGGNYGYTF
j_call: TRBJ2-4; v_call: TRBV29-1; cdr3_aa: CSVEEGGLIQYF
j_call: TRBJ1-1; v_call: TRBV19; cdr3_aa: CASSTPVMNTEAFF
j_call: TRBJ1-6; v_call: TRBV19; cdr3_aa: CASRTAGNSPLHF
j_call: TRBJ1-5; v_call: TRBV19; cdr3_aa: CASSRAGDNQPQHF
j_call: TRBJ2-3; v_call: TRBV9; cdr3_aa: CASSTRGSGGTDTQYF
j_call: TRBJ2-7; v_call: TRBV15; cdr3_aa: CATSREPAGGFSYEQYF
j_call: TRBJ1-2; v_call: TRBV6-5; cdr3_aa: CASTGNYGYTF